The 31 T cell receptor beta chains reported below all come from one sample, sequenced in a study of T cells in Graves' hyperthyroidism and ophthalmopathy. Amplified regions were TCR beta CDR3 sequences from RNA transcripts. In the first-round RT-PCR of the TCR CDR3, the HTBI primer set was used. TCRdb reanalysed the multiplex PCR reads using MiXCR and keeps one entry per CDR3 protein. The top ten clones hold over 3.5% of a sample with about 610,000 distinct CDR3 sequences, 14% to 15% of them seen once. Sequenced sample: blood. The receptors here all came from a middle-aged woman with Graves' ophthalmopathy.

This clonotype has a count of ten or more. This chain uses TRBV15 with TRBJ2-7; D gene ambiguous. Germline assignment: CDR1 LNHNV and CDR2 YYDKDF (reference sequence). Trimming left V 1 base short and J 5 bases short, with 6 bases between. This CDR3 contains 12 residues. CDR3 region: CATSRVLNEQYF. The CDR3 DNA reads TGTGCCACCAGCAGAGTGCTCAACGAGCAGTACTTC.

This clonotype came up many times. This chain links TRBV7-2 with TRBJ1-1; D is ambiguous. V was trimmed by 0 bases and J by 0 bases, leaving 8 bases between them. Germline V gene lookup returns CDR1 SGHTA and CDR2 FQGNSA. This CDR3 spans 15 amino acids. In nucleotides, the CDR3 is TGTGCCAGCAGCTTAGCGACGGCAATGAACACTGAAGCTTTCTTT. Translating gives CASSLATAMNTEAFF. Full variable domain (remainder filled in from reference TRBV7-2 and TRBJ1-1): GAGVSQSPSNKVTEKGKDVELRCDPISGHTALYWYRQSLGQGLEFLIYFQGNSAPDKSGLPSDRFSAERTGGSVSTLTIQRTQQEDSAVYLCASSLATAMNTEAFFGQGTRLTVV.

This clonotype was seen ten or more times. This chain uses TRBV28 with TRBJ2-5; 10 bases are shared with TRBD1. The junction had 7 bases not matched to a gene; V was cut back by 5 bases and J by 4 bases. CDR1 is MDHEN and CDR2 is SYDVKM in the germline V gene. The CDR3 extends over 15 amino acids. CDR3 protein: CASSPHDRGRETQYF. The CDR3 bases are TGTGCCAGCAGTCCACACGACAGGGGGCGAGAGACCCAGTACTTC.

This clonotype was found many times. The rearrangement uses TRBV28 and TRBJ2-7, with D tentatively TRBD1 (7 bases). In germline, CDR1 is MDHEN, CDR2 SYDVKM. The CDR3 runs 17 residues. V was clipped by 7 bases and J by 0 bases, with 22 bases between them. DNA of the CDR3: TGTGCCAGCACCGCCTGGGGGGACAGTATCTTCTCCTACGAGCAGTACTTC. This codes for CASTAWGDSIFSYEQYF.

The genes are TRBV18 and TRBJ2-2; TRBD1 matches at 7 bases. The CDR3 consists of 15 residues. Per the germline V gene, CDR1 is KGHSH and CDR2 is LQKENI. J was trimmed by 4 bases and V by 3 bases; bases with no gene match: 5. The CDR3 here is CASSPGTVPTGELFF. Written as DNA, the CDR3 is TGTGCCAGCTCACCCGGGACAGTCCCCACCGGGGAGCTGTTTTTT. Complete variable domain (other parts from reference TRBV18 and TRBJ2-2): NAGVMQNPRHLVRRRGQEARLRCSPMKGHSHVYWYRQLPEEGLKFMVYLQKENIIDESGMPKERFSAEFPKEGPSILRIQQVVRGDSAAYFCASSPGTVPTGELFFGEGSRLTVL.

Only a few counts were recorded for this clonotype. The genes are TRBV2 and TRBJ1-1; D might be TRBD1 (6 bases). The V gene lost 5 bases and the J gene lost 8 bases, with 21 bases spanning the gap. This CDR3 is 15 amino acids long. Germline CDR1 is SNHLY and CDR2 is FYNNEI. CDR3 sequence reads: CASSPIWAQGLEAFF. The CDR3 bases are TGTGCCAGCAGTCCTATATGGGCACAGGGCCTCGAAGCTTTCTTT.

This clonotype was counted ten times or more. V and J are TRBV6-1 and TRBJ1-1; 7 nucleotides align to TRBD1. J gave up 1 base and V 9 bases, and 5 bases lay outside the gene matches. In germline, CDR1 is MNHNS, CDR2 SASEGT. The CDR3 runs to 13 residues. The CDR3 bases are TGTGCCAGTATAGGGGGCCCGAACACTGAAGCTTTCTTT. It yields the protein CASIGGPNTEAFF.

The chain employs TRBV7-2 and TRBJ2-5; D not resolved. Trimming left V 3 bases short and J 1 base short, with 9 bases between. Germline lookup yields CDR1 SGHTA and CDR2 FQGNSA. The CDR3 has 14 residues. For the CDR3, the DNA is TGTGCCAGCAGCTTGTCTTGGGGCCAAGAGACCCAGTACTTC. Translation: CASSLSWGQETQYF.

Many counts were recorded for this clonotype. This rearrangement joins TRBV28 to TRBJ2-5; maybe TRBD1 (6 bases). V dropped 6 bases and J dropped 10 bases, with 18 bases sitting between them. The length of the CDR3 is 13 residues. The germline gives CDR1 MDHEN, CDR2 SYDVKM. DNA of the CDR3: TGTGCCAGCAGCACTGGTAGGGGGTTTGACCAGTACTTC. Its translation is CASSTGRGFDQYF. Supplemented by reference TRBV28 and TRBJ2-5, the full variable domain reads DVKVTQSSRYLVKRTGEKVFLECVQDMDHENMFWYRQDPGLGLRLIYFSYDVKMKEKGDIPEGYSVSREKKERFSLILESASTNQTSMYLCASSTGRGFDQYFGPGTRLLVL.

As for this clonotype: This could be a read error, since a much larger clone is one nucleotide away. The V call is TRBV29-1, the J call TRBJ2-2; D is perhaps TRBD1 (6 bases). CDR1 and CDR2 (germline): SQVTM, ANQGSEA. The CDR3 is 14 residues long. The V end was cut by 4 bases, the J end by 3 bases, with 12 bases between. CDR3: CSVAGRGDTGELFF. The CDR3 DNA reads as TGCAGCGTTGCAGGCAGGGGAGACACCGGGGAGCTGTTTTTT.

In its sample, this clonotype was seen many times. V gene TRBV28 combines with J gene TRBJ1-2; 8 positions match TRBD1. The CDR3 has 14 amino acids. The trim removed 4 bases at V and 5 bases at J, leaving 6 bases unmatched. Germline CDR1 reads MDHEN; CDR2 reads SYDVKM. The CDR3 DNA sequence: TGTGCCAGCAGTTCGACAGGGGAGGGGTATGGCTACACCTTC. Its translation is CASSSTGEGYGYTF.

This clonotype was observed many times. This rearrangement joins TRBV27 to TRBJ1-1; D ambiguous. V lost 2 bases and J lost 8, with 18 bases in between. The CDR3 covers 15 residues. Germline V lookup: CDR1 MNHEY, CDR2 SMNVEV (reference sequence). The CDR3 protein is CASSLGPRPLEEAFF. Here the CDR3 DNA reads TGTGCCAGCAGTTTAGGCCCTCGGCCCTTAGAGGAAGCTTTCTTT.

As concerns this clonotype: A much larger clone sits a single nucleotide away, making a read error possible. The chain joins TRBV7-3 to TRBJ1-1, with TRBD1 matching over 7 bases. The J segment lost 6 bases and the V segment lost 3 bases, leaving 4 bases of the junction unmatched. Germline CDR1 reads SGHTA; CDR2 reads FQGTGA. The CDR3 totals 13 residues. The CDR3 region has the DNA TGTGCCAGCAGCTTCGCAGGGGGGGCTGAAGCTTTCTTT. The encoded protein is CASSFAGGAEAFF.

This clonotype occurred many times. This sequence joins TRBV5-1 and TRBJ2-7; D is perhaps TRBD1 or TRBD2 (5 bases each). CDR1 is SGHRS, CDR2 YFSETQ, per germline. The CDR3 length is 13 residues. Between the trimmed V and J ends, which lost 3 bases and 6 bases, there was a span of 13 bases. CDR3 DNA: TGCGCCAGCAGCTCCCTGCCTGGGGGCGAGCAGTACTTC. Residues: CASSSLPGGEQYF.

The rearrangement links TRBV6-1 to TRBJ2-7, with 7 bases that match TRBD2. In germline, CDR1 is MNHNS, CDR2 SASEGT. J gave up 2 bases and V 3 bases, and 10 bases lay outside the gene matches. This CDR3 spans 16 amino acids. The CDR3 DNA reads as TGTGCCAGCAGTGACGGGACTACCAGAAACCCCTACGAGCAGTACTTC. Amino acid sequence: CASSDGTTRNPYEQYF.

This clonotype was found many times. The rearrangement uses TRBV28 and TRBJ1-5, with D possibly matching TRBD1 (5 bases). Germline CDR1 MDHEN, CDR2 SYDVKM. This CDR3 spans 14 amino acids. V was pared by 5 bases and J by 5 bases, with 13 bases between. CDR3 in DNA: TGTGCCAGCAGTCCCCCGGGGGGGTATCAGCCCCAGCATTTT. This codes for CASSPPGGYQPQHF.

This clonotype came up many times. CDR3 sequence: CASSPSGSAMVTQYF. The CDR3 DNA is TGTGCCAGCAGCCCTAGCGGGTCCGCTATGGTGACCCAGTACTTC. The V call is TRBV7-2, the J call TRBJ2-5; 8 bases match TRBD2. The CDR3 length is 15 residues. The germline V gene encodes CDR1 SGHTA and CDR2 FQGNSA. The V and J ends lost 5 bases and 7 bases, in that order; junction bases with no gene match: 12.

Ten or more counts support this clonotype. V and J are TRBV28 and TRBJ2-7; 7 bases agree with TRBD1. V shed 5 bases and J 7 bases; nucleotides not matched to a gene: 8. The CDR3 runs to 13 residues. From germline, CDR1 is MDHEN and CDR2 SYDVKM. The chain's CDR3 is CASSPQGVSEQYF. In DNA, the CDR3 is TGTGCCAGCAGTCCCCAGGGGGTGAGTGAGCAGTACTTC.

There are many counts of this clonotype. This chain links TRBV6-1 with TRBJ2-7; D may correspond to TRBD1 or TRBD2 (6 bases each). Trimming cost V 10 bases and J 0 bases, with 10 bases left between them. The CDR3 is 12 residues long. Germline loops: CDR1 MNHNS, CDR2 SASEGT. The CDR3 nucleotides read TGTGCCACGCGGGACACCTCCTACGAGCAGTACTTC. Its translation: CATRDTSYEQYF.

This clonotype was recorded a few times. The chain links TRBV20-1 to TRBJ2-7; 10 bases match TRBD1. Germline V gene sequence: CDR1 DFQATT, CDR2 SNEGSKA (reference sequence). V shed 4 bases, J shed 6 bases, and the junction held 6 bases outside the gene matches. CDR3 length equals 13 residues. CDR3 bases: TGCAGTGCTATCCGGACAGGGGGTATCGAGCAGTACTTC. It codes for CSAIRTGGIEQYF.

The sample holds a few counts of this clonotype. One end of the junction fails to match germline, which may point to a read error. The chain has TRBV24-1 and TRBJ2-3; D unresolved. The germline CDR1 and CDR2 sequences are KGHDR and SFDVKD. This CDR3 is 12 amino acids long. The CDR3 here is CTTARLGDTQYF. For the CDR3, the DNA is TGTACCACCGCCCGATTAGGGGATACGCAGTATTTT.

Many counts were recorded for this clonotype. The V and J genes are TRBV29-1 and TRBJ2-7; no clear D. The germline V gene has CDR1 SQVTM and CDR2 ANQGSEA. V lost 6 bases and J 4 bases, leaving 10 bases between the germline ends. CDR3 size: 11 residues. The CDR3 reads CSVVDRYEQYF. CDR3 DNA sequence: TGCAGCGTGGTCGACCGATACGAGCAGTACTTC.

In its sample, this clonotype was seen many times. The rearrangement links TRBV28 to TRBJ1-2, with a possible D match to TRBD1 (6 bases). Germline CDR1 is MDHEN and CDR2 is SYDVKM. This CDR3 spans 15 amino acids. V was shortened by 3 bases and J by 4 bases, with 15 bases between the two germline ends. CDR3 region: CASSLIGGGPYGYTF. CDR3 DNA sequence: TGTGCCAGCAGTTTGATCGGGGGGGGGCCCTATGGCTACACCTTC.

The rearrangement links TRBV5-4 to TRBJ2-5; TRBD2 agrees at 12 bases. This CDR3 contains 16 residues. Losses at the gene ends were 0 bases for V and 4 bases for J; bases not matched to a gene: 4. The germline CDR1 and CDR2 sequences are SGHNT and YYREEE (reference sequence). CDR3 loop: CASSLGLAGAGETQYF. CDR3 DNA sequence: TGTGCCAGCAGCTTGGGACTAGCGGGAGCAGGAGAGACCCAGTACTTC.

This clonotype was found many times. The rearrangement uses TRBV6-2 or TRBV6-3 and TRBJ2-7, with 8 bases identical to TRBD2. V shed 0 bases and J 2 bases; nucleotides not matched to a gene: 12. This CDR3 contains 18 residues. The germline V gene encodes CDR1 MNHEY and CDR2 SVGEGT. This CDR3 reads CASSYSIRTGGPPYEQYF. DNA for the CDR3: TGTGCCAGCAGTTACTCGATTCGAACGGGAGGGCCCCCCTACGAGCAGTACTTC.

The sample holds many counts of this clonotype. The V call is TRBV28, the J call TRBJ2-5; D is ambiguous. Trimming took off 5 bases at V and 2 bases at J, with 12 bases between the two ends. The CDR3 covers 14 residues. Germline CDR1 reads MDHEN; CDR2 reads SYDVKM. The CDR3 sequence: CASSINGVQETQYF. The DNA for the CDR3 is TGTGCCAGCAGTATAAATGGTGTTCAAGAGACCCAGTACTTC.

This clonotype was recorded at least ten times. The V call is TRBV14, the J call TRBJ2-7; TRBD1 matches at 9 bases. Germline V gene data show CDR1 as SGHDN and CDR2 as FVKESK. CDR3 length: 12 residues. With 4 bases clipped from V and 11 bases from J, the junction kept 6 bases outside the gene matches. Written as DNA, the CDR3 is TGTGCCAGCAGCCCCGGGACAGGGCGGAAGTACTTC. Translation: CASSPGTGRKYF. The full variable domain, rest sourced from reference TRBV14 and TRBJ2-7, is EAGVTQFPSHSVIEKGQTVTLRCDPISGHDNLYWYRRVMGKEIKFLLHFVKESKQDESGMPNNRFLAERTGGTYSTLKVQPAELEDSGVYFCASSPGTGRKYFGPGTRLTVT.

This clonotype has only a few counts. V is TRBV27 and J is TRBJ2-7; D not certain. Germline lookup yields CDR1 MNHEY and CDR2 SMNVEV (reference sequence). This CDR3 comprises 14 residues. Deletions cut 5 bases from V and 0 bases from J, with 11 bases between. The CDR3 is CASSPRTHSYEQYF. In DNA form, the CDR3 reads TGTGCCAGCAGTCCTCGGACGCACTCCTACGAGCAGTACTTC.

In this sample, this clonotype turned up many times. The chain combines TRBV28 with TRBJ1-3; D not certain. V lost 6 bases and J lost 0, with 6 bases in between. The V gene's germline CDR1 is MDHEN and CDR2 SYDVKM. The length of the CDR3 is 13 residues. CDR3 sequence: CASSRGSGNTIYF. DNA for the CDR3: TGTGCCAGCAGCCGTGGCTCTGGAAACACCATATATTTT.

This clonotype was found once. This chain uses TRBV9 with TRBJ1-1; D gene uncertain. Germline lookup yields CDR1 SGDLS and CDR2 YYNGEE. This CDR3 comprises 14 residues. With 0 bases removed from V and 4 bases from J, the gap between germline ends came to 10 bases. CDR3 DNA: TGTGCCAGCAGCGTAGGCCCGGGAGGCACTGAAGCTTTCTTT. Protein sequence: CASSVGPGGTEAFF.

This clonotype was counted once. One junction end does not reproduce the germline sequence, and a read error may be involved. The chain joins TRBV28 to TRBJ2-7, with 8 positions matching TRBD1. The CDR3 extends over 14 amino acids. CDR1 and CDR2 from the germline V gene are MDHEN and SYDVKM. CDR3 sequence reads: CASRAPQGAGEQHF. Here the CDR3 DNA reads TGTGCCAGCAGAGCTCCTCAGGGGGCGGGCGAGCAGCACTTC.